The present entry profiles one T cell receptor beta chain with its context. This sample stems from a study of control samples from healthy donors and cancer patients. The table came from immunoSEQ multiplex PCR; TCRdb's copy has only in-frame clones and leaves some out. The sample yields 110,000 or so clones, about nine tenths seen once. The CDR3 runs to 16 residues. CDR1 is SGHTA and CDR2 is FQGNSA in the germline V gene. V was cut by 3 bases and J by 0 bases, with 12 bases left in between. Sequenced sample: blood. The chain recombines TRBV7-2 with TRBJ1-3, with D perhaps TRBD1 (5 bases). The TCR sequence derives from a human donor in good health. The donor label of this sample is uncertain. This CDR3 reads CASSLYRSNSGNTIYF. The CDR3 coding sequence is TGTGCCAGCAGCTTGTACAGGAGTAACTCTGGAAACACCATATATTTT. Full variable domain (outside the CDR3, taken from reference TRBV7-2 and TRBJ1-3): GAGVSQSPSNKVTEKGKDVELRCDPISGHTALYWYRQSLGQGLEFLIYFQGNSAPDKSGLPSDRFSAERTGGSVSTLTIQRTQQEDSAVYLCASSLYRSNSGNTIYFGEGSWLTVV.